Sequencing of this TCR beta chain was carried out in a study of blood T cell repertoires in COVID-19. Across the study: Collection of acute and convalescent COVID-19 samples took place in the United States, Italy and Spain. PBMCs, B-cell-depleted T cells, or T cells provided the cDNA or gDNA that made up the material.

Authors' analysis steps: Cell counts per sample came from amplifying reference gene primers. Profiling relied on immunoSEQ multiplex PCR, and the TCRdb table lists in-frame clones only, not all of them. For V, J and clone size, that table is used; D and trimming come from the DNA. There are around 110,000 clones in the sample; about nine tenths occur only once, and approximately 6.2% lies in the top ten. There are 12 residues in the CDR3. Trimming took 5 bases from V and 7 from J; bases not matched to a gene: 4. J is TRBJ1-2 and V is TRBV12-3 or TRBV12-4, with TRBD1 matching over 7 bases. The receptor was derived from a man aged 45-60 years with active or convalescent COVID-19. Source material: peripheral blood. The CDR3 spells CASSLYRGGYTF. The CDR3 nucleotides read TGTGCCAGCAGTCTATACAGGGGTGGCTACACCTTC.